These 16 T cell receptor beta chains share one sample of origin, sequenced in a study of Ad26.COV2.S vaccination and SARS-CoV-2 variants. Profiling relied on immunoSEQ multiplex PCR, and the TCRdb table lists in-frame clones only, not all of them. The sample has 300,000 to 400,000 clones; roughly 84% are singletons. Treatment denoted: around 19 received Ad26.COV2.S at low or high dose, single or two shots; several received placebo; per-sample allocation not given. At day 63 after the first vaccine or placebo injection, samples were drawn. Sequenced here: peripheral blood, sampled in a trial of Ad26.COV2.S vaccine versus placebo. Source of these receptors: a person aged 18-60 years who received the Ad26.COV2.S COVID-19 vaccine or a placebo.

This rearrangement joins TRBV11-2 to TRBJ2-1; TRBD2 matches at 7 bases. This CDR3 is built from 15 residues. Germline CDR1 SGHAT, CDR2 FQNNGV. Losses at the gene ends were 2 bases for V and 3 bases for J; bases not matched to a gene: 4. The CDR3 loop reads CASSLMGGGYNEQFF. In DNA, the CDR3 is TGTGCCAGCAGCTTAATGGGCGGGGGCTACAATGAGCAGTTCTTC.

The genes are TRBV15 and TRBJ1-2, with 10 bases matching TRBD1. In germline, CDR1 is LNHNV, CDR2 YYDKDF (reference sequence). V shed 0 bases and J 6 bases; nucleotides not matched to a gene: 10. There are 17 residues in the CDR3. CDR3 region: CATSRDLIDRGLNGYTF. CDR3 sequence (DNA): TGTGCCACCAGCAGAGATCTGATTGACAGGGGGCTGAATGGCTACACCTTC.

The sample holds a few counts of this clone. The V gene is TRBV6-5, the J gene TRBJ2-3; D is ambiguous. The CDR3 loop spans 13 amino acids. V lost 0 bases to trimming and J lost 0 bases, with 1 base between them. The germline gives CDR1 MNHEY, CDR2 SVGAGI. The CDR3: CASSYSSTDTQYF. In DNA form, the CDR3 reads TGTGCCAGCAGTTACTCTAGCACAGATACGCAGTATTTT.

V usage is TRBV19 and J usage is TRBJ2-3; D is uncertain. This CDR3 is 14 amino acids long. V shed 3 bases and J shed 1 base, with 8 bases lying between them. Per the germline V gene, CDR1 is LNHDA and CDR2 is SQIVND (reference sequence). The CDR3 DNA reads as TGTGCCAGTAGTATCGGGTCAGGCACAGATACGCAGTATTTT. Its translation: CASSIGSGTDTQYF. Filled out from reference TRBV19 and TRBJ2-3, the complete variable domain reads DGGITQSPKYLFRKEGQNVTLSCEQNLNHDAMYWYRQDPGQGLRLIYYSQIVNDFQKGDIAEGYSVSREKKESFPLTVTSAQKNPTAFYLCASSIGSGTDTQYFGPGTRLTVL.

V is TRBV6-2 or TRBV6-3 and J is TRBJ1-6; 9 bases align to TRBD1. With V trimmed by 2 bases and J by 9 bases, 8 bases remained unmatched. Germline lookup yields CDR1 MNHEY and CDR2 SVGEGT. The CDR3 has 16 amino acids. CDR3 in amino acids: CASSYTSQGAGSPLHF. For the CDR3, the DNA is TGTGCCAGCAGTTACACTTCACAGGGGGCAGGTTCACCCCTCCACTTT.

The V call is TRBV4-1, the J call TRBJ1-1, with D perhaps matching TRBD1 (6 bases). The CDR3 length is 13 residues. Trimming removed 3 bases at V and 11 bases at J, with 16 bases between. Germline CDR1 reads MGHRA; CDR2 reads YSYEKL. DNA of the CDR3: TGCGCCAGCAGCCAGAGGACCCCAGGGGTTGCTTTCTTT. Translating gives CASSQRTPGVAFF.

This clone was observed a few times. The rearrangement joins TRBV7-8 to TRBJ1-2; D ambiguous. The germline V gene encodes CDR1 SGHVS and CDR2 FQNEAQ. V was pared by 1 base and J by 5 bases, with 11 bases between. The CDR3 is 14 residues long. CDR3 bases: TGTGCCAGCAGCTTAGATCCTTCGGGTTATGGCTACACCTTC. It yields the protein CASSLDPSGYGYTF.

This rearrangement joins TRBV4-3 to TRBJ2-1, with 10 positions matching TRBD2. CDR3 length: 16 residues. J lost 7 bases, V lost 1 base, and 7 bases had no gene match. The V gene's germline CDR1 is LGHNA and CDR2 YSLEER. The CDR3: CASSQGPAGGPNEQFF. The CDR3, as DNA: TGCGCCAGCAGCCAAGGTCCAGCGGGAGGGCCTAATGAGCAGTTCTTC.

The gene calls are TRBV9 and TRBJ1-6; D may be TRBD1 (5 bases). The germline gives CDR1 SGDLS, CDR2 YYNGEE. This CDR3 region has 18 residues. The V end lost 0 bases, the J end lost 1 base, and 14 bases lay between the germline ends. The CDR3 nucleotides read TGTGCCAGCAGCGTAGGCAGGGTCGGAAAATCCTATAATTCACCCCTCCACTTT. Encoded protein: CASSVGRVGKSYNSPLHF.

This clone was seen more than once but under ten times. The chain employs TRBV6-6 and TRBJ2-7, with D possibly being TRBD1 or TRBD2 (5 bases each). This CDR3 is 15 amino acids long. The ends were cut back, 8 bases at V and 2 bases at J, with 19 bases in the middle. From germline, CDR1 is MNHNY and CDR2 SVGAGI (reference sequence). This chain's CDR3 is CASRATEGKAYEQYF. The CDR3 coding sequence is TGTGCCAGCCGGGCGACTGAGGGGAAAGCCTACGAGCAGTACTTC.

This clone was counted a single time. The chain employs TRBV10-3 and TRBJ1-2; perhaps TRBD1 as D (5 bases). The V gene lost 3 bases and the J gene lost 4 bases, with 12 bases spanning the gap. The CDR3 has 14 amino acids. Germline-derived CDR1 and CDR2 are ENHRY and SYGVKD. The CDR3 DNA is TGTGCCATCAGTGACGACAGAATTATCTATGGCTACACCTTC. It specifies CAISDDRIIYGYTF.

This chain links TRBV12-5 with TRBJ2-2; possibly TRBD1 for D (5 bases). Deletions cut 6 bases from V and 5 bases from J, with 10 bases between. Germline CDR1 and CDR2: LGHNT and FRNRAP. The CDR3 sequence is 13 residues long. This CDR3 is CASGLTGTGELFF. The CDR3 DNA sequence: TGTGCTAGTGGACTAACAGGAACCGGGGAGCTGTTTTTT.

The chain combines TRBV19 with TRBJ1-1; TRBD1 is a possible D gene (6 bases). The CDR3 runs 14 residues. Germline V gene data show CDR1 as LNHDA and CDR2 as SQIVND (reference sequence). V was clipped by 6 bases and J by 0 bases, with 11 bases between them. CDR3 in DNA: TGTGCCAGTAGCAAGGACAGCTTGAACACTGAAGCTTTCTTT. It is translated as CASSKDSLNTEAFF. Full variable domain (missing parts from reference TRBV19 and TRBJ1-1): DGGITQSPKYLFRKEGQNVTLSCEQNLNHDAMYWYRQDPGQGLRLIYYSQIVNDFQKGDIAEGYSVSREKKESFPLTVTSAQKNPTAFYLCASSKDSLNTEAFFGQGTRLTVV.

The chain has TRBV28 and TRBJ1-6; no firm D call. The CDR3 has 13 residues. Trimming left V 2 bases short and J 14 bases short, with 13 bases between. CDR1 and CDR2 from the germline V gene are MDHEN and SYDVKM. The CDR3 loop reads CASSLRARQSLHF. The CDR3 DNA reads TGTGCCAGCAGTTTAAGGGCCCGGCAATCCCTCCACTTT.

On this clone itself: Other nucleotide sequences in the sample specify the same CDR3. The chain has TRBV28 and TRBJ2-7; D gene uncertain. CDR1 is MDHEN, CDR2 SYDVKM, per germline. The length of the CDR3 is 12 residues. Trimming cost V 5 bases and J 1 base, with 6 bases left between them. The CDR3 here is CASSLLSYEQYF. CDR3 coding DNA: TGTGCCAGCAGTCTTTTGTCCTACGAGCAGTACTTC.

This clone was counted a few times. The chain joins TRBV11-3 to TRBJ2-3; a weak D match, TRBD2 (7 bases). The CDR3 totals 17 residues. Germline V gene data show CDR1 as SGHNT and CDR2 as YENEEA. The V and J ends lost 0 bases and 1 base respectively, with 14 bases between them. The CDR3 DNA reads TGTGCCAGCAGCTTAGACACGGGGGGCACCCGCACAGATACGCAGTATTTT. Translating gives CASSLDTGGTRTDTQYF.